A selection of T cell receptor beta chains follows, all from one sample in a study of a mutant IDH1 vaccine in newly diagnosed glioma. Generated by immunoSEQ multiplex PCR, the TCRdb table keeps only in-frame clones and is missing some. The sample holds around 92,000 clones, 80% to 90% seen once. The material was PBMCs, obtained from a glioma patient treated with radiotherapy, temozolomide or both. These receptors were taken from a woman between 45 and 65 years old with glioma. CDR3s include the opening cysteine and the closing phenylalanine or tryptophan. D genes are given only for firm matches.

j_gene: TRBJ2-2; v_gene: TRBV9; d_gene: NA; CDR3nt: TGTGCCAGCAGCCCCGGTAGGACCGGGGAGCTGTTTTTT; CDR3aa: CASSPGRTGELFF
j_gene: TRBJ1-1; v_gene: TRBV29-1; d_gene: NA; CDR3nt: TGCAGCGTTACCACGGACTTGAACACTGAAGCTTTCTTT; CDR3aa: CSVTTDLNTEAFF
j_gene: TRBJ1-1; v_gene: TRBV10-1; d_gene: NA; CDR3nt: TGCGCCAGCAGGGGAGACGACAGCTTCGCCGGAGCTTTCTTT; CDR3aa: CASRGDDSFAGAFF
j_gene: TRBJ1-4; v_gene: TRBV7-8; d_gene: TRBD1; CDR3nt: TGTGCCAGCAGCCACGGGACAGGTCTTAGGAATGAAAAACTGTTTTTT; CDR3aa: CASSHGTGLRNEKLFF
j_gene: TRBJ2-7; v_gene: TRBV10-1; d_gene: NA; CDR3nt: TGCGCCAGCAGCGGGGTGGCAGAAAACGAGCAGTACTTC; CDR3aa: CASSGVAENEQYF
j_gene: TRBJ2-3; v_gene: TRBV19; d_gene: TRBD2; CDR3nt: TGTGCCAGTAGCGACCAGCGGGGGGGCCGGAACACAGATACGCAGTATTTT; CDR3aa: CASSDQRGGRNTDTQYF
j_gene: TRBJ2-1; v_gene: TRBV4-2; d_gene: TRBD2; CDR3nt: TGTGCCAGCAGCTCTCCCCTAGCGGGGGGGCCGGATGAGCAGTTCTTC; CDR3aa: CASSSPLAGGPDEQFF
j_gene: TRBJ2-4; v_gene: TRBV6-1; d_gene: NA; CDR3nt: TGTGCCAGCAGTGAATCTTGGTTAGCCAAAAACATTCAGTACTTC; CDR3aa: CASSESWLAKNIQYF
j_gene: TRBJ1-4; v_gene: TRBV25-1; d_gene: TRBD1; CDR3nt: TGTGCCAGCAGTGAACCGGGACAGGGGGCAAGTGAAAAACTGTTTTTT; CDR3aa: CASSEPGQGASEKLFF
j_gene: TRBJ2-2; v_gene: TRBV2; d_gene: TRBD2; CDR3nt: TGTGCCAGCAGTGACTCCCGGGGGGGCACCGGGGAGCTGTTTTTT; CDR3aa: CASSDSRGGTGELFF